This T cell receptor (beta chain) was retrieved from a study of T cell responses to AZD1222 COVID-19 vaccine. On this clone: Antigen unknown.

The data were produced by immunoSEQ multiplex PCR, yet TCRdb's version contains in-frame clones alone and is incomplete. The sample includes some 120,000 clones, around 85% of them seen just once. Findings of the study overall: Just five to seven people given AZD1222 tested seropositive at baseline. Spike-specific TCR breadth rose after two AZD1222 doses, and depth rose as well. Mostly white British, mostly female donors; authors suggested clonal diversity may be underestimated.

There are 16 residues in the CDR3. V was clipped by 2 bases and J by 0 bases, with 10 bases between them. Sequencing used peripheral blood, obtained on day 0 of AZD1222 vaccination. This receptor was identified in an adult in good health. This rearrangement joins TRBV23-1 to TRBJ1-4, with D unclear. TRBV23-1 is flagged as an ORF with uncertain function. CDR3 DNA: TGCGCCAGCAGTCAAGAGGCAACAGCAACTAATGAAAAACTGTTTTTT. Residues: CASSQEATATNEKLFF.